This T cell receptor beta chain originates from a study of control samples from healthy donors and cancer patients (dated by TCRdb to the early 2020s). CDR1 and CDR2 were assigned from the germline V gene as MNHEY and SVGEGT. The CDR3 runs 15 residues from the cysteine to the phenylalanine. The CDR3 DNA has 45 bases and is translated from base 1. V loses 7 bases at its end and J loses 4 bases; junction bases beyond the gene matches: 11. For this clone: No antigen is known for it. No much larger clonotype is one base removed from it; base qualities were not supplied.

The library was made by the immunoSEQ multiplex PCR assay. In TCRdb, the immuneACCESS table is reduced to in-frame sequences with V and J assigned. These tables do not hold every clone; where another copy was compared, an unresolved V gene accounts for under half, and the others remain unexplained. This sample comprises 120,000 or so clones, roughly 92% of them detected only once. The ten largest clonotypes hold 0.55% to 0.6% of the sample. This sequence uses TRBV6-2 or TRBV6-3 and TRBJ2-3; 7 bases in between match TRBD1. Sequencing was carried out using PBMCs. The sequence derives from an older man with head and neck cancer. DNA sequence: TGTGCCAGCAACCCCTTGACAGGGCGGTCAGATACGCAGTATTTT. The translation is CASNPLTGRSDTQYF.